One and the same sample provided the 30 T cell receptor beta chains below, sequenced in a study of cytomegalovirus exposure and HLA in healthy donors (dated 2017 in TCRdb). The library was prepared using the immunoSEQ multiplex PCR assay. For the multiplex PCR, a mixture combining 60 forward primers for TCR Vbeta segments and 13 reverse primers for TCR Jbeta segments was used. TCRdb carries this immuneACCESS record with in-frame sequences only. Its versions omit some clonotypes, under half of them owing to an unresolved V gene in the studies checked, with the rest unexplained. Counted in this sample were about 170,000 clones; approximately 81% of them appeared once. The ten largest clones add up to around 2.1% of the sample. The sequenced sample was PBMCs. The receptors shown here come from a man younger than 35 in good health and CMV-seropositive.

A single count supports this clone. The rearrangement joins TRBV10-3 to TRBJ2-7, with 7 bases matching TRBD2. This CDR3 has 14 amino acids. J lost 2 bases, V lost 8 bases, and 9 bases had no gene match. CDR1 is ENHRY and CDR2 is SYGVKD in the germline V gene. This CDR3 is CAIRGEAAPYEQYF. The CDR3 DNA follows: TGTGCCATCCGGGGGGAGGCTGCTCCCTACGAGCAGTACTTC.

The CDR3 loop is CASGVAGANYGYTF. Written as DNA, the CDR3 is TGTGCCAGCGGGGTCGCGGGAGCTAACTATGGCTACACCTTC. This sequence joins TRBV6-6 and TRBJ1-2; no clear D gene. This CDR3 contains 14 residues. Trimming removed 8 bases at V and 0 bases at J, with 13 bases between. In germline, CDR1 is MNHNY, CDR2 SVGAGI (reference sequence).

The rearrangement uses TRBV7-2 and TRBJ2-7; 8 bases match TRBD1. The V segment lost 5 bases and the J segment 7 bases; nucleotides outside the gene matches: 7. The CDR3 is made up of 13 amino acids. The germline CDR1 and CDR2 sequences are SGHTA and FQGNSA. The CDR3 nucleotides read TGTGCCAGCAGCCTAGGACAGGGTAGGGAGCAGTACTTC. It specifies CASSLGQGREQYF.

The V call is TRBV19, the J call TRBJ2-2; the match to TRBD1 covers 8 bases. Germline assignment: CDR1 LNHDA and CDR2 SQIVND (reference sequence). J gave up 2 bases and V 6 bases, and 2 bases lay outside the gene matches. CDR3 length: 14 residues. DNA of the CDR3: TGTGCCAGTAGCGGGACAGGTAACACCGGGGAGCTGTTTTTT. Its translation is CASSGTGNTGELFF.

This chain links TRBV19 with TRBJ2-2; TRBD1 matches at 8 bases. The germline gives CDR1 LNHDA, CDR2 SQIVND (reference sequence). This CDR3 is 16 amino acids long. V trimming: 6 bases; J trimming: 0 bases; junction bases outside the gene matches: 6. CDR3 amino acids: CASRKTGAPNTGELFF. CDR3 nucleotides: TGTGCCAGTAGGAAGACAGGGGCTCCGAACACCGGGGAGCTGTTTTTT.

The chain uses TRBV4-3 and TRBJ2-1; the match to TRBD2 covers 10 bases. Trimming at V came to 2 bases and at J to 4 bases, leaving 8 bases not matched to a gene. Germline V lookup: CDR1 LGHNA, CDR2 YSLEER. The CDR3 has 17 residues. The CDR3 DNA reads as TGCGCCAGCAGCCAATCCCCGCTAGCGGGGGCGTACAATGAGCAGTTCTTC. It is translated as CASSQSPLAGAYNEQFF.

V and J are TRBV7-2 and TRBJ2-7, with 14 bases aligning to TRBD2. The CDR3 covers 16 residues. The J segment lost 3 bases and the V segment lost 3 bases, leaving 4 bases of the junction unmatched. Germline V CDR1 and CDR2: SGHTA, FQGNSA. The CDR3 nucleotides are TGTGCCAGCAGCTTCGGGGGACTAGCGGGAGACTACGAGCAGTACTTC. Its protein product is CASSFGGLAGDYEQYF.

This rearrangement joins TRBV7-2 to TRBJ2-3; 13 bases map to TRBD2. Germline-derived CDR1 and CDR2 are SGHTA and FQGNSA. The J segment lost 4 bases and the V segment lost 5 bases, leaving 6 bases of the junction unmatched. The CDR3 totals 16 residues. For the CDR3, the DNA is TGTGCCAGCAGCGTGACTAGCGGGGGGCCCCCAGATACGCAGTATTTT. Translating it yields CASSVTSGGPPDTQYF.

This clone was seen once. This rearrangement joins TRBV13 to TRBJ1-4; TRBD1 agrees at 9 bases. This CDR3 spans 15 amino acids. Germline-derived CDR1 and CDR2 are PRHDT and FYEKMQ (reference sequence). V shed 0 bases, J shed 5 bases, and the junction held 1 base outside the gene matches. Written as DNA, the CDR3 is TGTGCCAGCAGCTTAGGAGGGACAGGGAATGAAAAACTGTTTTTT. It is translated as CASSLGGTGNEKLFF.

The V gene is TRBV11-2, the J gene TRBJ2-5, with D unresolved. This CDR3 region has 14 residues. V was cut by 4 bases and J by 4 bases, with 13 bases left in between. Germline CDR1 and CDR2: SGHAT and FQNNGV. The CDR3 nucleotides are TGTGCCAGCAGCTCTCTCAGGAATCCAGAGACCCAGTACTTC. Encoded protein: CASSSLRNPETQYF.

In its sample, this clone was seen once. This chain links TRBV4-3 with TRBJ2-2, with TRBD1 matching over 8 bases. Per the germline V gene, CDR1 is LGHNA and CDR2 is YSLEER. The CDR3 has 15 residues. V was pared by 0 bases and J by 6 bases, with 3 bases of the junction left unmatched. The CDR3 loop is CASSQDARGPGELFF. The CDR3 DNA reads TGCGCCAGCAGCCAAGATGCCAGGGGGCCCGGGGAGCTGTTTTTT.

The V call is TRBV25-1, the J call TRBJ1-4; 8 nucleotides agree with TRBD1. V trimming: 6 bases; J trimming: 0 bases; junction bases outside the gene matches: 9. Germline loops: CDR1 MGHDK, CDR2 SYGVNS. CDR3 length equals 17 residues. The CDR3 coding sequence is TGTGCCAGCAGAGACGACAGGGGAGGAGCAACTAATGAAAAACTGTTTTTT. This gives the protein CASRDDRGGATNEKLFF.

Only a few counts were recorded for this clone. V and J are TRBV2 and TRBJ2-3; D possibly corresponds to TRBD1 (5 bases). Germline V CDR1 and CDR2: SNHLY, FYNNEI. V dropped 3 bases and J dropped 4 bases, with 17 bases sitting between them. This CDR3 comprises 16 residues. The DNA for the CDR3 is TGTGCCAGCAGTGATTCCCAGGGTGGTTTTTCAGATACGCAGTATTTT. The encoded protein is CASSDSQGGFSDTQYF. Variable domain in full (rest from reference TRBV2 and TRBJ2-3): EPEVTQTPSHQVTQMGQEVILRCVPISNHLYFYWYRQILGQKVEFLVSFYNNEISEKSEIFDDQFSVERPDGSNFTLKIRSTKLEDSAMYFCASSDSQGGFSDTQYFGPGTRLTVL.

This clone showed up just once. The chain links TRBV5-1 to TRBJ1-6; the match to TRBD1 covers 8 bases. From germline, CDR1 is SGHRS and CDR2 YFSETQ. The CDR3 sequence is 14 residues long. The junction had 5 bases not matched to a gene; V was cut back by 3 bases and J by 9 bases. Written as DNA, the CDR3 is TGCGCCAGCAGCTCCCGGGACAGGACTTCACCCCTCCACTTT. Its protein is CASSSRDRTSPLHF.

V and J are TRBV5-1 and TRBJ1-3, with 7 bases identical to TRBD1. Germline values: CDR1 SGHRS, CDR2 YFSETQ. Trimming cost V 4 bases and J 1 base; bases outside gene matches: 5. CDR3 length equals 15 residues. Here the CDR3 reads CASSPQTGSGNTIYF. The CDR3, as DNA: TGCGCCAGCAGCCCCCAGACAGGGTCTGGAAACACCATATATTTT.

The CDR3 loop is CASSDSTGTSPLHF. CDR3 nucleotide sequence: TGTGCCAGCAGTGACTCGACAGGAACCTCACCCCTCCACTTT. V usage is TRBV6-4 and J usage is TRBJ1-6; tentatively, D is TRBD1 (6 bases). Germline V gene data show CDR1 as MRHNA and CDR2 as SNTAGT. This CDR3 spans 14 amino acids. The V end was cut by 0 bases, the J end by 10 bases, with 10 bases between.

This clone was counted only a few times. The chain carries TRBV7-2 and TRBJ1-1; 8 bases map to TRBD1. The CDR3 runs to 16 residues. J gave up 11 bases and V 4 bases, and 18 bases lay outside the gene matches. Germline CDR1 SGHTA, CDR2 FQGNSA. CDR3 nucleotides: TGTGCCAGCAGCTACGAGACAGGGGCCATCGGGGATGGGGCTTTCTTT. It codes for CASSYETGAIGDGAFF.

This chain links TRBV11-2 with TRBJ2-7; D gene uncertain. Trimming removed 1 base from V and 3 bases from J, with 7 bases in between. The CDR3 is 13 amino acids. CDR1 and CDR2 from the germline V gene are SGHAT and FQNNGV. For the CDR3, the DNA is TGTGCCAGCAGCTTAGGTTCCATCTACGAGCAGTACTTC. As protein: CASSLGSIYEQYF.

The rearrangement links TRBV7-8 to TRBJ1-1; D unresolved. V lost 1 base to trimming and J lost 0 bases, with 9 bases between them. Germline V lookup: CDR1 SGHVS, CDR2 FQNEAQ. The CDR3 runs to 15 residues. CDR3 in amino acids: CASSLVEIMNTEAFF. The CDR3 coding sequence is TGTGCCAGCAGCTTAGTTGAGATAATGAACACTGAAGCTTTCTTT.

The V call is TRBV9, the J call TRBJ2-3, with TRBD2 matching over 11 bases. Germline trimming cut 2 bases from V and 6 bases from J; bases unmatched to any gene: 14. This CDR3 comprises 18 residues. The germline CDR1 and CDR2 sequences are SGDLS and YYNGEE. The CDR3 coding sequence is TGTGCCAGCAGCGTCCGTCCGGGACTAGCGGAGGGAGGGGATACGCAGTATTTT. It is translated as CASSVRPGLAEGGDTQYF.

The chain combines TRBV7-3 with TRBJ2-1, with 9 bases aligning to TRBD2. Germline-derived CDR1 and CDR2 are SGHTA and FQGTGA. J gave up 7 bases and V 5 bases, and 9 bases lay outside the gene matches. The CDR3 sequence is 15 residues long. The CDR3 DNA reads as TGTGCCAGCAGCGTCGGGACTAGCTACTTGAATGAGCAGTTCTTC. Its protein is CASSVGTSYLNEQFF. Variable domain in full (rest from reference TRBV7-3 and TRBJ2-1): GAGVSQTPSNKVTEKGKYVELRCDPISGHTALYWYRQSLGQGPEFLIYFQGTGAADDSGLPNDRFFAVRPEGSVSTLKIQRTERGDSAVYLCASSVGTSYLNEQFFGPGTRLTVL.

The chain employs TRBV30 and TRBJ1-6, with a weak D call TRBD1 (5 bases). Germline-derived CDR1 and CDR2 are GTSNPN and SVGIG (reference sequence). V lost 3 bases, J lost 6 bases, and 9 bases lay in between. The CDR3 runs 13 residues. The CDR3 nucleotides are TGTGCCTGGAGGGGGGAGGCTAATTCACCCCTCCACTTT. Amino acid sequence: CAWRGEANSPLHF.

The CDR3 DNA sequence: TGTGCCACCAGCAGAGATCGCCAGGGGGCATTGTACGAGCAGTACTTC. Amino acid sequence: CATSRDRQGALYEQYF. The V gene is TRBV15, the J gene TRBJ2-7, with 8 bases lining up with TRBD1. In germline, CDR1 is LNHNV, CDR2 YYDKDF (reference sequence). CDR3 length: 16 amino acids. V dropped 0 bases and J dropped 4; count of bases not matched to a gene: 8. Using reference TRBV15 and TRBJ2-7 for the parts outside the CDR3, the full variable domain is DAMVIQNPRYQVTQFGKPVTLSCSQTLNHNVMYWYQQKSSQAPKLLFHYYDKDFNNEADTPDNFQSRRPNTSFCFLDIRSPGLGDTAMYLCATSRDRQGALYEQYFGPGTRLTVT.

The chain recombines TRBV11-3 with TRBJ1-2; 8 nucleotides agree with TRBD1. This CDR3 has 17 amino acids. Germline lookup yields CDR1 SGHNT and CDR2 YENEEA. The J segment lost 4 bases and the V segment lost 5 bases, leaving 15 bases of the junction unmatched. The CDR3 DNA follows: TGTGCCAGCAGCGTTGGGACAGGTCCCACCCCGCTCTATGGCTACACCTTC. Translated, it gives CASSVGTGPTPLYGYTF.

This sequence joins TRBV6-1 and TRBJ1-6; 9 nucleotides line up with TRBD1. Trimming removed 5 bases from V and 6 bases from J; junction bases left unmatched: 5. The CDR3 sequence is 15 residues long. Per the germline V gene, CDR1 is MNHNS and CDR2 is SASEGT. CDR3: CASSKGQGINSPLHF. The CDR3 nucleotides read TGTGCCAGCAGTAAGGGACAGGGTATTAATTCACCCCTCCACTTT.

The CDR3 sequence is CASSLAADTQYF. In DNA, the CDR3 is TGTGCCAGCAGCTTGGCGGCAGATACGCAGTATTTT. This rearrangement joins TRBV5-6 to TRBJ2-3; D remains unclear. CDR1 is SGHDT, CDR2 YYEEEE, per germline. The germline V and J ends were trimmed by 0 bases and 4 bases, with 3 bases remaining between them. CDR3 size: 12 residues.

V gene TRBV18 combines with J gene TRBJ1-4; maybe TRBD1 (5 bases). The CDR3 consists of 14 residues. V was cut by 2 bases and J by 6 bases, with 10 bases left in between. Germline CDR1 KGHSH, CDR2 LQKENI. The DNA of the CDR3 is TGTGCCAGCTCACCAAATAGGGGTTATGAAAAACTGTTTTTT. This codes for CASSPNRGYEKLFF.

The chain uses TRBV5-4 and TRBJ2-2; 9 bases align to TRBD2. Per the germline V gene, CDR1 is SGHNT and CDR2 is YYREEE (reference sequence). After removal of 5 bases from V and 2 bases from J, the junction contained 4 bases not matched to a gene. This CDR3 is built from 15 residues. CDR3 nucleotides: TGTGCCAGCAGGTCGGGACTAGCAAACACCGGGGAGCTGTTTTTT. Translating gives CASRSGLANTGELFF. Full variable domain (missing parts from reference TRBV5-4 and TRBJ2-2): ETGVTQSPTHLIKTRGQQVTLRCSSQSGHNTVSWYQQALGQGPQFIFQYYREEENGRGNFPPRFSGLQFPNYSSELNVNALELDDSALYLCASRSGLANTGELFFGEGSRLTVL.

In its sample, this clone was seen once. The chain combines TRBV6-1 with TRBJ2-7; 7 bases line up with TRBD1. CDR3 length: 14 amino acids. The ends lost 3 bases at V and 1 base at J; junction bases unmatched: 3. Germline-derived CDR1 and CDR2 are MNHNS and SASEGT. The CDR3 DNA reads TGTGCCAGCAGTGAGACAGGGCGATCCTACGAGCAGTACTTC. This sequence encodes CASSETGRSYEQYF.

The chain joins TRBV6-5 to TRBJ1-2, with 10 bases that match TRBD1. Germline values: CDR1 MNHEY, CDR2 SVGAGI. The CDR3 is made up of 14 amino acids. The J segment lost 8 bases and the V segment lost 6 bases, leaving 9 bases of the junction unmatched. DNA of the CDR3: TGTGCCAGCAGAGGGGGGACAGGGGCAAGGGGCTACACCTTC. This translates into CASRGGTGARGYTF.